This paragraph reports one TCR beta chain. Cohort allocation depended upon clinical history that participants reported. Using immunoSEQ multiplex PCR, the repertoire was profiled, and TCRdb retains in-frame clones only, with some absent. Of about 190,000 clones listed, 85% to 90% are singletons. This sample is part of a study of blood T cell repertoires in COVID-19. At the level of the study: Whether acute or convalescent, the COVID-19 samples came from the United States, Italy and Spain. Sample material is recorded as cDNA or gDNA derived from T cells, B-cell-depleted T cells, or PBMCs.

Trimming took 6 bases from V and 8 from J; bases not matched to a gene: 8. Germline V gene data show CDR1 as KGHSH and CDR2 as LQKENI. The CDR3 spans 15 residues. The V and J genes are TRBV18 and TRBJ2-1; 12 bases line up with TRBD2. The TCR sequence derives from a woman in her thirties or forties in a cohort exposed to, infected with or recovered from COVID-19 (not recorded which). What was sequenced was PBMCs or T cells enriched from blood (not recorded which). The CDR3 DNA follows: TGTGCCAGCTCCTTGGGACTAGCGGGCGGGTATGAGCAGTTCTTC. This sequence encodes CASSLGLAGGYEQFF. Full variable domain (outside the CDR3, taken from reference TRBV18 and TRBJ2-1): NAGVMQNPRHLVRRRGQEARLRCSPMKGHSHVYWYRQLPEEGLKFMVYLQKENIIDESGMPKERFSAEFPKEGPSILRIQQVVRGDSAAYFCASSLGLAGGYEQFFGPGTRLTVL.